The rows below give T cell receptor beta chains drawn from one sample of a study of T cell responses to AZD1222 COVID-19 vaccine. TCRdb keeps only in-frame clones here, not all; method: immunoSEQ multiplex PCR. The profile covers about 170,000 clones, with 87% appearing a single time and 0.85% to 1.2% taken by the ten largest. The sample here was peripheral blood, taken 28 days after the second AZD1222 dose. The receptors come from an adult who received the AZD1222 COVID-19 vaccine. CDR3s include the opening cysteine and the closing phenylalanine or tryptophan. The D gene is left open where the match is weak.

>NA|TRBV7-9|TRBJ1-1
TGTGCCAGCAGCCCACATTGGGGGTCTGAAGCTTTCTTT
CASSPHWGSEAFF
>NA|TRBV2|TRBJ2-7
TGTGCCAGGGGGGGACAGCTAACCTCCTACGAGCAGTACTTC
CARGGQLTSYEQYF
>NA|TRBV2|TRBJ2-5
TGTGCCAGCAGGGGGGACCTAAGGGAGGAGACCCAGTACTTC
CASRGDLREETQYF
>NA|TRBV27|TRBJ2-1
TGTGCCAGCAGCCCTCAAGCCAGCGACTTCCCTCTGGAGCAGTTCTTC
CASSPQASDFPLEQFF
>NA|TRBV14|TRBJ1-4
TGTGCCAGCAGCCATTCGGGGAGGCGTTATGAAAAACTGTTTTTT
CASSHSGRRYEKLFF
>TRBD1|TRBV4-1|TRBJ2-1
TGCGCCAGCAGCCAAACACCGGGACAGAAGCTCGGCTCCTACAATGAGCAGTTCTTC
CASSQTPGQKLGSYNEQFF
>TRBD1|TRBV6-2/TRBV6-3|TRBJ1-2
TGTGCCAGCAGTTGGGCTGGACAGGGGGTATCGAATGGCTACACCTTC
CASSWAGQGVSNGYTF
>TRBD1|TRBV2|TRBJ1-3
TGTGCCAGCAGTGCTCGGACAGGGCTTAGTATCTTTGGAAACACCATATATTTT
CASSARTGLSIFGNTIYF
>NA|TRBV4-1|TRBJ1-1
TGCGCCAGCAGCCAAGGGAGGGGCGCGAACACTGAAGCTTTCTTT
CASSQGRGANTEAFF
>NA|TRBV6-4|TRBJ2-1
TGTGCCAGCAGTCAACGGGCGGGGCCCAACAATGAGCAGTTCTTC
CASSQRAGPNNEQFF
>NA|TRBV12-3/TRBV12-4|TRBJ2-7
TGTGCCAGCAGTGATGACAACGAGCAGTACTTC
CASSDDNEQYF
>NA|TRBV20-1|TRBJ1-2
TGCAGTGCTGACTGGGGTAGCGGCTACACCTTC
CSADWGSGYTF
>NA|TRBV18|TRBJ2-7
TGTGCCAGCTCGGATTGGGGTGACGAGCAGTACTTC
CASSDWGDEQYF
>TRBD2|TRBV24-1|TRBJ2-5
TGTGCCACCAGTGGCGGGGGCCAAGAGACCCAGTACTTC
CATSGGGQETQYF
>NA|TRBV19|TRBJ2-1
TGTGCCACCGCGGGACAGAACGACAATGAGCAGTTCTTC
CATAGQNDNEQFF
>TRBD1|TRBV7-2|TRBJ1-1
TGTGCCAGCAGCTTAGCACAGGGGGGAGAACTAAGAGAAGCTTTCTTT
CASSLAQGGELREAFF
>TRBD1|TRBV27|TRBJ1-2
TGTGCCAGCAGTTTATCCCACAACAGGGGCTTGACTACAGATGGCTACACCTTC
CASSLSHNRGLTTDGYTF
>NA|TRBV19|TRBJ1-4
TGTGCCAGTAGTGCCCAAATCGCAACTAATGAAAAACTGTTTTTT
CASSAQIATNEKLFF
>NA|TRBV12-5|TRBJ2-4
TGTGCTAGTGGTTTGGTAGGTTTCGATGGGCGGGCTTTATCAGCCAAAAACATTCAGTACTTC
CASGLVGFDGRALSAKNIQYF
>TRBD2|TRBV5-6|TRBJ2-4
TGTGCCAGCAGCCGACTAGCGGGGGGCCGGAGGAACATTCAGTACTTC
CASSRLAGGRRNIQYF
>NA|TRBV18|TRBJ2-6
TGTGCCAGCTCACCACGTACAGGGACTGGGGCCAACGTCCTGACTTTC
CASSPRTGTGANVLTF
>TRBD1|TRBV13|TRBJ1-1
TGTGCCAGCAGCTTCCCAGGGGGGGGAAACACTGAAGCTTTCTTT
CASSFPGGGNTEAFF